Following are 14 T cell receptor beta chains from one sample sequenced in a study of PD-1 blockade in mismatch repair-deficient tumors (dated by TCRdb to the late 2010s). The library came from the immunoSEQ multiplex PCR assay. In TCRdb, the immuneACCESS table is reduced to in-frame sequences with V and J assigned. These tables do not hold every clone; where another copy was compared, an unresolved V gene accounts for under half, and the others remain unexplained. The sample includes some 130,000 clones, with about 90% observed a single time. Over 9.5% of the sample is in the top ten clones. The sequences come from peripheral blood, collected approximately 72 weeks after starting pembrolizumab. These receptors all stem from an adult with mismatch repair-deficient cancer.

This clone has only one observation. The same CDR3 can be traced to other DNA sequences in this sample. The rearrangement uses TRBV6-5 and TRBJ1-5, with a possible D match to TRBD1 (6 bases). The CDR3 extends over 14 amino acids. Germline CDR1 reads MNHEY; CDR2 reads SVGAGI. Between the trimmed V and J ends, which lost 2 bases and 2 bases, there was a span of 7 bases. DNA of the CDR3: TGTGCCAGCAGTTACCGGACAGGCAATCAGCCCCAGCATTTT. Protein: CASSYRTGNQPQHF.

DNA of the CDR3: TGTGCCAGCAGTTTATCGGCTGGGGGGGGCCCATACAATGAGCAGTTCTTC. Its translation: CASSLSAGGGPYNEQFF. The gene calls are TRBV7-6 and TRBJ2-1, with D possibly matching TRBD2 (7 bases). The CDR3 is made up of 17 amino acids. Deletions cut 6 bases from V and 4 bases from J, with 22 bases between. Germline assignment: CDR1 SGHVS and CDR2 FNYEAQ.

This chain uses TRBV29-1 with TRBJ2-7; D is possibly TRBD1 (6 bases). V lost 7 bases and J lost 0, with 13 bases in between. CDR3 length: 13 amino acids. Looked up from germline, CDR1 is SQVTM and CDR2 is ANQGSEA. CDR3 protein: CSAETGTSYEQYF. CDR3 nucleotides: TGCAGCGCTGAGACAGGAACCTCCTACGAGCAGTACTTC.

This clone showed up just a few times. The chain couples TRBV7-8 to TRBJ2-7, with D tentatively TRBD2 (5 bases). Deletions cut 5 bases from V and 10 bases from J, with 12 bases between. Germline-derived CDR1 and CDR2 are SGHVS and FQNEAQ. The CDR3 has 11 amino acids. CDR3 residues: CASSQGLSQYF. Here the CDR3 DNA reads TGTGCCAGCAGCCAAGGACTCTCCCAGTACTTC.

This chain links TRBV30 with TRBJ1-2; D remains unclear. CDR3 length: 13 amino acids. Trimming stripped 4 bases from V and 3 bases from J, with 12 bases between. The germline V gene has CDR1 GTSNPN and CDR2 SVGIG (reference sequence). The CDR3 protein is CAWNPGLDYGYTF. The DNA of the CDR3 is TGTGCCTGGAATCCCGGGTTGGACTATGGCTACACCTTC.

This clone was seen a single time. Other DNA sequences from this sample encode an identical CDR3 as well. This rearrangement joins TRBV4-3 to TRBJ2-7; D is unclear. Germline V gene lookup returns CDR1 LGHNA and CDR2 YSLEER. The CDR3 totals 14 residues. V lost 4 bases and J 0 bases, leaving 10 bases between the germline ends. CDR3 nucleotides: TGCGCCAGCAGCCCCTCGGGTAGCTCCTACGAGCAGTACTTC. Translation gives CASSPSGSSYEQYF.

This rearrangement joins TRBV28 to TRBJ1-5; D not resolved. The CDR3 covers 12 residues. The V end was cut by 6 bases, the J end by 7 bases, with 10 bases between. Germline CDR1 reads MDHEN; CDR2 reads SYDVKM. CDR3: CASRPLGQPQHF. The CDR3 DNA sequence: TGTGCCAGCAGGCCCTTAGGGCAGCCCCAGCATTTT.

This clone is a singleton in its sample. The chain uses TRBV7-6 and TRBJ2-1, with TRBD2 identical over 16 bases. Unmatched junction bases numbered 6, after V lost 6 bases and J lost 10 bases. Germline-derived CDR1 and CDR2 are SGHVS and FNYEAQ. The CDR3 sequence is 15 residues long. In DNA, the CDR3 is TGTGCCAGCAGGGGGACTAGCGGGAGGGCCGGAGAGCAGTTCTTC. Protein product: CASRGTSGRAGEQFF. The full variable domain, in which reference TRBV7-6 and TRBJ2-1 provide the parts outside the CDR3, is GAGVSQSPRYKVTKRGQDVALRCDPISGHVSLYWYRQALGQGPEFLTYFNYEAQQDKSGLPNDRFSAERPEGSISTLTIQRTEQRDSAMYRCASRGTSGRAGEQFFGPGTRLTVL.

J is TRBJ2-7 and V is TRBV29-1; D assignment may be TRBD1 or TRBD2 (6 bases each). Germline V gene lookup returns CDR1 SQVTM and CDR2 ANQGSEA. V dropped 3 bases and J dropped 2 bases, with 20 bases sitting between them. CDR3 size: 16 residues. Here the CDR3 DNA reads TGCAGCGTTGAGGGGGGAAATACAGGGACCCCCTACGAGCAGTACTTC. Translating gives CSVEGGNTGTPYEQYF.

The table lists this clone with a few counts. This chain uses TRBV7-9 with TRBJ1-5; D gene unclear. V was shortened by 1 base and J by 1 base, with 5 bases between the two germline ends. This CDR3 contains 14 residues. Germline CDR1 and CDR2: SEHNR and FQNEAQ (reference sequence). CDR3 sequence reads: CASSLGLSNQPQHF. CDR3 DNA sequence: TGTGCCAGCAGCTTAGGACTAAGCAATCAGCCCCAGCATTTT.

The chain is built from TRBV27 and TRBJ2-3; D unresolved. Germline V gene lookup returns CDR1 MNHEY and CDR2 SMNVEV (reference sequence). The CDR3 is 17 residues long. V lost 6 bases, J lost 4 bases, and 23 bases lay in between. CDR3 residues: CASSLRPIRAFSDTQYF. CDR3 DNA: TGTGCCAGCAGCTTAAGGCCGATCCGCGCGTTCTCAGATACGCAGTATTTT.

This clone was seen only once. The chain uses TRBV11-2 and TRBJ1-1; D is uncertain. Trimming stripped 3 bases from V and 4 bases from J, with 27 bases between. CDR1 and CDR2 from the germline V gene are SGHAT and FQNNGV. CDR3 length equals 19 residues. CDR3 in amino acids: CASSFAQDVRVRKLTEAFF. CDR3 nucleotide sequence: TGTGCCAGCAGCTTTGCTCAGGACGTCCGTGTTCGGAAGCTCACTGAAGCTTTCTTT.

J is TRBJ2-6 and V is TRBV6-1; perhaps TRBD2 as D (6 bases). From germline, CDR1 is MNHNS and CDR2 SASEGT. The CDR3 is made up of 13 amino acids. Trimming removed 6 bases at V and 4 bases at J, with 7 bases between. In DNA form, the CDR3 reads TGTGCCAGCAGGGCGGGGGGGGCCAACGTCCTGACTTTC. Translating it yields CASRAGGANVLTF.

As to this clone: This sample also contains other DNA sequences that code for the same CDR3. The CDR3 spells CAWWGGNEQYF. The DNA of the CDR3 is TGTGCCTGGTGGGGGGGAAACGAGCAGTACTTC. This chain connects TRBV30 to TRBJ2-7; 7 bases agree with TRBD2. This CDR3 has 11 residues. Germline assignment: CDR1 GTSNPN and CDR2 SVGIG (reference sequence). Germline trimming cut 5 bases from V and 5 bases from J; bases unmatched to any gene: 3.